The TCR beta chain under discussion was sequenced for a study of tumour-infiltrating T cells in Burkitt lymphoma. Study in general: Patients covered every epidemiological subtype of Burkitt lymphoma. Overall and progression-free survival were predicted by productive clonality.

Here immunoSEQ multiplex PCR was the method, and the copy in TCRdb shows in-frame clones only, minus some. The sample lists more than 700 clones, about two thirds occurring once. Notes on the study in general: Several public clonotypes recurred in numerous Burkitt lymphoma patients.

V was pared by 1 base and J by 6 bases, with 3 bases between. This CDR3 region has 12 residues. Germline V gives CDR1 SGHVS, CDR2 FQNEAQ. This clone turned up a few times. Its target is unknown. Sequencing used tumor tissue. The chain couples TRBV7-8 to TRBJ2-2; the D is unclear. This clonotype was sampled from a human donor with Burkitt lymphoma. CDR3 in DNA: TGTGCCAGCAGCTTAGGGGCCGGGGAGCTGTTTTTT. This translates into CASSLGAGELFF.